The 31 T cell receptor beta chains below come from one sample, sequenced in a study of Ad26.COV2.S vaccination and SARS-CoV-2 variants (dated by TCRdb to 2020 to 2022). The sample's treatment or condition label, decoded: about 20 received Ad26.COV2.S at low or high dose, single or two shots; 5 received placebo; per-sample allocation not given. Repertoires of vaccine and placebo recipients were sequenced from samples collected on day 63 after the first injection. Library construction relied on the immunoSEQ multiplex PCR assay. TCRdb holds this immuneACCESS table with in-frame rearrangements only. Some clones are missing; in checked studies, unresolved V genes explain under half, and the rest has no known cause. The sample contains approximately 460,000 clones, roughly 87% of them found a single time. Of the sample, 1.5% to 2% falls within the top ten clones. Sequenced material: peripheral blood, taken in a trial of Ad26.COV2.S vaccine versus placebo. These TCRs come from a person between 18 and 65 years old who received the Ad26.COV2.S COVID-19 vaccine or a placebo.

The V call is TRBV25-1, the J call TRBJ1-1; maybe TRBD1 (5 bases). The germline CDR1 and CDR2 sequences are MGHDK and SYGVNS. This CDR3 region has 12 residues. The V gene lost 5 bases and the J gene lost 4 bases, with 8 bases spanning the gap. The CDR3 protein is CASSLGVTEAFF. DNA for the CDR3: TGTGCCAGCAGTCTGGGGGTCACTGAAGCTTTCTTT.

V is TRBV30 and J is TRBJ2-6; D gene ambiguous. This CDR3 spans 14 amino acids. The germline CDR1 and CDR2 sequences are GTSNPN and SVGIG (reference sequence). The V gene lost 0 bases and the J gene lost 4 bases, with 7 bases spanning the gap. As DNA, the CDR3 is TGTGCCTGGAGTGTACCTAAAGGGGCCAACGTCCTGACTTTC. Encoded protein: CAWSVPKGANVLTF.

The chain couples TRBV10-3 to TRBJ1-2; TRBD1 agrees at 8 bases. CDR1 and CDR2 from the germline V gene are ENHRY and SYGVKD. V lost 6 bases to trimming and J lost 4 bases; unmatched junction nucleotides: 7. The CDR3 sequence is 14 residues long. CDR3 in DNA: TGTGCCATCAGCGAAGACAGGGGTTTCTATGGCTACACCTTC. It specifies CAISEDRGFYGYTF.

This chain joins TRBV20-1 and TRBJ2-4, with TRBD1 matching over 7 bases. CDR3 length: 11 residues. Germline-derived CDR1 and CDR2 are DFQATT and SNEGSKA (reference sequence). The V segment lost 6 bases and the J segment 14 bases; nucleotides outside the gene matches: 10. CDR3 DNA: TGCAGTGCCCCGCCCGGACAGGTCGAGTACTTC. Residues: CSAPPGQVEYF.

The V gene is TRBV14, the J gene TRBJ1-1; TRBD1 matches at 11 bases. V was pared by 0 bases and J by 7 bases, with 13 bases of the junction left unmatched. The CDR3 is 18 amino acids. In germline, CDR1 is SGHDN, CDR2 FVKESK. Here the CDR3 reads CASSQDTWDRGIEVEAFF. CDR3 coding DNA: TGTGCCAGCAGCCAAGATACATGGGACAGGGGGATAGAAGTTGAAGCTTTCTTT.

This clone was observed once. This chain links TRBV19 with TRBJ1-2; a possible D gene is TRBD1 (6 bases). Germline V CDR1 and CDR2: LNHDA, SQIVND (reference sequence). V lost 4 bases and J 2 bases, leaving 8 bases between the germline ends. The CDR3 contains 13 residues. CDR3 residues: CASSRDTNYGYTF. The CDR3 bases are TGTGCCAGTAGTAGGGACACGAACTATGGCTACACCTTC.

The gene calls are TRBV19 and TRBJ2-2, with 10 positions matching TRBD1. Germline V gene data show CDR1 as LNHDA and CDR2 as SQIVND (reference sequence). With 5 bases clipped from V and 6 bases from J, the junction kept 6 bases outside the gene matches. The CDR3 spans 15 residues. CDR3 coding DNA: TGTGCCAGTAGTCCTACCGGGACAGGGGCCGGGGAGCTGTTTTTT. It codes for CASSPTGTGAGELFF.

The chain is built from TRBV11-2 and TRBJ1-1, with a possible D match to TRBD1 (5 bases). The CDR3 sequence is 14 residues long. The V gene lost 1 base and the J gene lost 5 bases, with 11 bases spanning the gap. The V gene's germline CDR1 is SGHAT and CDR2 FQNNGV. The CDR3 coding sequence is TGTGCCAGCAGCTTAGTAGCGGGGGGGACTGAAGCTTTCTTT. Translated: CASSLVAGGTEAFF.

The chain links TRBV30 to TRBJ2-7; D possibly matches TRBD1 or TRBD2 (5 bases each). This CDR3 has 18 residues. CDR1 and CDR2 from the germline V gene are GTSNPN and SVGIG (reference sequence). Trimming cost V 8 bases and J 4 bases, with 33 bases left between them. The CDR3: CAGRGMGDAHAANYEQYF. In nucleotides, the CDR3 is TGTGCCGGACGGGGAATGGGGGACGCCCACGCGGCAAATTACGAGCAGTACTTC.

The V call is TRBV6-5, the J call TRBJ1-2, with D tentatively TRBD1 (5 bases). This CDR3 spans 13 amino acids. In germline, CDR1 is MNHEY, CDR2 SVGAGI. The V end was cut by 9 bases, the J end by 5 bases, with 16 bases between. CDR3 sequence: CARSTGEGYGYTF. The CDR3 nucleotides are TGTGCCAGGAGTACGGGGGAAGGGTATGGCTACACCTTC.

The chain is built from TRBV18 and TRBJ2-3; 7 bases fit TRBD2. The CDR3 has 16 amino acids. CDR1 and CDR2 (germline): KGHSH, LQKENI. With V trimmed by 0 bases and J by 2 bases, 5 bases remained unmatched. CDR3 sequence: CASSPPASGFTDTQYF. The CDR3 DNA reads as TGTGCCAGCTCACCACCGGCTAGCGGATTCACAGATACGCAGTATTTT. The entire variable domain, with the rest obtained from reference TRBV18 and TRBJ2-3, is as follows: NAGVMQNPRHLVRRRGQEARLRCSPMKGHSHVYWYRQLPEEGLKFMVYLQKENIIDESGMPKERFSAEFPKEGPSILRIQQVVRGDSAAYFCASSPPASGFTDTQYFGPGTRLTVL.

This clone was observed a handful of times. The chain couples TRBV11-3 to TRBJ2-1; 7 nucleotides match TRBD2. V lost 5 bases, J lost 4 bases, and 14 bases stayed unmatched. Germline CDR1 is SGHNT and CDR2 is YENEEA. CDR3 length: 17 amino acids. CDR3 bases: TGTGCCAGCAGCCCAGGTTCATCTAGCGGTGGTTACAATGAGCAGTTCTTC. Encoded protein: CASSPGSSSGGYNEQFF.

The chain couples TRBV6-5 to TRBJ1-5; no clear D. The CDR3 totals 15 residues. Germline CDR1 MNHEY, CDR2 SVGAGI. V was cut by 0 bases and J by 1 base, with 7 bases left in between. This CDR3 is CASSYSRSSNQPQHF. CDR3 in DNA: TGTGCCAGCAGTTACTCGAGGTCCAGCAATCAGCCCCAGCATTTT.

This clone has more than one count but fewer than ten. The chain uses TRBV6-5 and TRBJ1-1; D unclear. Looked up from germline, CDR1 is MNHEY and CDR2 is SVGAGI. The CDR3 is 13 amino acids. The ends were cut back, 7 bases at V and 2 bases at J, with 11 bases in the middle. DNA of the CDR3: TGTGCCAGCACCAGATCCCGAAACACTGAAGCTTTCTTT. It is translated as CASTRSRNTEAFF.

The rearrangement links TRBV6-5 to TRBJ2-5; D remains ambiguous. Germline V gives CDR1 MNHEY, CDR2 SVGAGI. The CDR3 is 12 residues long. The V end was cut by 4 bases, the J end by 4 bases, with 7 bases between. CDR3 protein: CASSSQTETQYF. CDR3 nucleotide sequence: TGTGCCAGCAGTTCCCAGACAGAGACCCAGTACTTC.

In this sample, this clone turned up once. In DNA, the CDR3 is TGTGCCAGCAGGAAAGCGGAGAGCTCCTACGAGCAGTACTTC. Protein product: CASRKAESSYEQYF. This sequence joins TRBV7-9 and TRBJ2-7, with D possibly matching TRBD2 (5 bases). The ends were cut back, 6 bases at V and 0 bases at J, with 12 bases in the middle. The CDR3 consists of 14 residues. Per the germline V gene, CDR1 is SEHNR and CDR2 is FQNEAQ (reference sequence).

The rearrangement joins TRBV3-1 (or the pseudogene TRBV3-2) to TRBJ2-3, with 11 bases aligning to TRBD2. After removal of 0 bases from V and 0 bases from J, the junction contained 23 bases not matched to a gene. The CDR3 is made up of 24 amino acids. The germline V gene encodes CDR1 LGHDT and CDR2 YNNKEL (reference sequence). Here the CDR3 reads CASSQEEGPKLLAGGVDSTDTQYF. CDR3 DNA: TGTGCCAGCAGCCAAGAGGAGGGACCGAAACTATTAGCGGGAGGGGTAGATAGCACAGATACGCAGTATTTT.

In nucleotides, the CDR3 is TGTGCCAGCAGTACCGGGACTAGCGGGAGCGGGAATGGCGAGCAGTACTTC. It encodes CASSTGTSGSGNGEQYF. The chain joins TRBV28 to TRBJ2-7, with 14 bases lining up with TRBD2. The CDR3 loop spans 17 amino acids. Germline CDR1 reads MDHEN; CDR2 reads SYDVKM. V lost 5 bases to trimming and J lost 6 bases; unmatched junction nucleotides: 12.

The V and J genes are TRBV7-6 and TRBJ1-4; 8 bases are shared with TRBD1. The CDR3 runs 15 residues. CDR1 and CDR2 from the germline V gene are SGHVS and FNYEAQ. Unmatched junction bases numbered 9, after V lost 5 bases and J lost 7 bases. This chain's CDR3 is CASSATTGVAEKLFF. CDR3 nucleotides: TGTGCCAGCAGCGCCACGACAGGGGTTGCTGAAAAACTGTTTTTT.

This chain joins TRBV7-8 and TRBJ2-7; TRBD2 matches 9 bases. J lost 7 bases, V lost 5 bases, and 9 bases had no gene match. The CDR3 contains 14 residues. Germline CDR1 reads SGHVS; CDR2 reads FQNEAQ. Here the CDR3 DNA reads TGTGCCAGCAGCCCTCGACTAGCGGATGGGGAGCAGTACTTC. The encoded protein is CASSPRLADGEQYF.

This clone was recorded only once. The genes are TRBV6-5 and TRBJ2-7; 9 bases agree with TRBD2. The CDR3 totals 13 residues. CDR1 is MNHEY and CDR2 is SVGAGI in the germline V gene. V lost 6 bases and J lost 7; bases outside the gene matches: 7. The CDR3 is CASRAGLAQEQYF. The DNA for the CDR3 is TGTGCCAGCAGAGCGGGACTAGCACAAGAGCAGTACTTC.

This sequence joins TRBV2 and TRBJ1-4, with 8 bases matching TRBD1. V lost 6 bases to trimming and J lost 0 bases; unmatched junction nucleotides: 6. Germline assignment: CDR1 SNHLY and CDR2 FYNNEI. This CDR3 has 16 residues. CDR3 in amino acids: CASRRDRSATNEKLFF. The CDR3 DNA follows: TGTGCCAGCAGACGGGACAGGAGTGCAACTAATGAAAAACTGTTTTTT.

The chain recombines TRBV19 with TRBJ1-5; a possible D gene is TRBD1 (6 bases). The germline gives CDR1 LNHDA, CDR2 SQIVND (reference sequence). V was cut by 7 bases and J by 9 bases, with 22 bases left in between. The CDR3 covers 15 residues. CDR3: CASNQRQVDFWPQHF. The CDR3 coding sequence is TGTGCCAGTAACCAAAGACAGGTTGACTTTTGGCCCCAGCATTTT.

In the case of this clone: This sample includes further DNA sequences coding for the same CDR3. The rearrangement links TRBV9 to TRBJ2-3, with 12 nucleotides matching TRBD2. This CDR3 spans 16 amino acids. Germline V gene data show CDR1 as SGDLS and CDR2 as YYNGEE. The V gene end was trimmed by 2 bases and the J gene end by 1 base; junction bases not matched to a gene: 2. Written as DNA, the CDR3 is TGTGCCAGCAGCGTTGGACTAGCGGGACGCACAGATACGCAGTATTTT. Translated, it gives CASSVGLAGRTDTQYF.

The rearrangement uses TRBV25-1 and TRBJ2-2, with 9 nucleotides matching TRBD1. Trimming removed 7 bases from V and 0 bases from J; junction bases left unmatched: 12. The germline CDR1 and CDR2 sequences are MGHDK and SYGVNS. This CDR3 has 18 amino acids. CDR3 in DNA: TGTGCCAGCATGCTAGCCGGGACAGGGATCACGAACACCGGGGAGCTGTTTTTT. Protein: CASMLAGTGITNTGELFF.

J is TRBJ2-3 and V is TRBV7-2; a weak D match, TRBD2 (6 bases). This CDR3 region has 16 residues. Deletions cut 5 bases from V and 0 bases from J, with 15 bases between. Germline-derived CDR1 and CDR2 are SGHTA and FQGNSA. The CDR3 coding sequence is TGTGCCAGCAGCCCTGTGGCGGGGCTGAGCACAGATACGCAGTATTTT. Its translation is CASSPVAGLSTDTQYF.

This clone was picked up a small number of times. This chain uses TRBV27 with TRBJ1-5; D gene ambiguous. V lost 5 bases and J lost 7, with 12 bases in between. CDR1 MNHEY and CDR2 SMNVEV come from the germline V gene (reference sequence). CDR3 length equals 13 residues. CDR3 loop: CASSPRPHQPQHF. The CDR3 bases are TGTGCCAGCAGTCCCCGTCCCCACCAGCCCCAGCATTTT.

This chain connects TRBV19 to TRBJ2-2, with D perhaps TRBD2 (6 bases). The CDR3 consists of 16 residues. V was shortened by 2 bases and J by 0 bases, with 10 bases between the two germline ends. Germline V gene sequence: CDR1 LNHDA, CDR2 SQIVND (reference sequence). CDR3 loop: CASSIKEGPNTGELFF. CDR3 in DNA: TGTGCCAGTAGTATAAAGGAGGGACCGAACACCGGGGAGCTGTTTTTT.

The V call is TRBV2, the J call TRBJ1-4; 10 bases align to TRBD1. This CDR3 has 13 amino acids. From germline, CDR1 is SNHLY and CDR2 FYNNEI. J gave up 7 bases and V 4 bases, and 0 bases lay outside the gene matches. CDR3 amino acids: CASSGDRGEKLFF. CDR3 nucleotides: TGTGCCAGCAGTGGGGACAGGGGTGAAAAACTGTTTTTT. Using reference TRBV2 and TRBJ1-4 for the parts outside the CDR3, the full variable domain is EPEVTQTPSHQVTQMGQEVILRCVPISNHLYFYWYRQILGQKVEFLVSFYNNEISEKSEIFDDQFSVERPDGSNFTLKIRSTKLEDSAMYFCASSGDRGEKLFFGSGTQLSVL.

This clone has just a few counts. The same CDR3 is also encoded by other DNA sequences in this sample. The J gene is TRBJ1-5, the V gene TRBV12-3 or TRBV12-4, with D unresolved. The V end lost 3 bases, the J end lost 4 bases, and 1 base lay between the germline ends. The CDR3 totals 11 residues. The CDR3 nucleotides read TGTGCCAGCAGTTTGAATCAGCCCCAGCATTTT. It specifies CASSLNQPQHF.

This clone was seen once. V is TRBV3-1 (or the pseudogene TRBV3-2) and J is TRBJ2-1, with D possibly matching TRBD1 (6 bases). V was pared by 3 bases and J by 10 bases, with 10 bases between. Germline V gene data show CDR1 as LGHDT and CDR2 as YNNKEL (reference sequence). The CDR3 contains 12 residues. The CDR3 loop reads CASSQLGTEQFF. The CDR3 DNA is TGTGCCAGCAGCCAGTTAGGGACAGAGCAGTTCTTC.